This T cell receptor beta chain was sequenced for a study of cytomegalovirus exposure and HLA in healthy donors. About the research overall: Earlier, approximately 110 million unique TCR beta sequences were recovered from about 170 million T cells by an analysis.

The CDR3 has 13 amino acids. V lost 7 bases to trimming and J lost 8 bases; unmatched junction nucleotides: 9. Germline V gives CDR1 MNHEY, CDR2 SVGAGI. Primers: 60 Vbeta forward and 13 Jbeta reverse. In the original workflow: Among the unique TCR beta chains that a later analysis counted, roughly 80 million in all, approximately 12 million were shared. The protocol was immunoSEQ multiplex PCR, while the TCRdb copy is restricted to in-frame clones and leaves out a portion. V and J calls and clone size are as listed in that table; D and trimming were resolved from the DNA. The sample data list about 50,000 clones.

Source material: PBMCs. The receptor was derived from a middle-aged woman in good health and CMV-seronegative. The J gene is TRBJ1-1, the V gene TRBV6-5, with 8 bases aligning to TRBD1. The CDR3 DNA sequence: TGTGCCAGCATGACAGGGGCGACCCCCGAAGCTTTCTTT. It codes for CASMTGATPEAFF.